This paragraph reports one T cell receptor beta chain. Profiled with immunoSEQ multiplex PCR; TCRdb holds only in-frame clones, not every one. This sample has 250,000 to 350,000 clones; 88% occur once, and the top ten carry around 0.96%. The validation cohort, a group of 130 or so subjects, included the donors and was separate from the approximately 680-subject first cohort. The CDR3 covers 16 residues. V lost 7 bases and J 4 bases, leaving 19 bases between the germline ends. The germline CDR1 and CDR2 sequences are LNHDA and SQIVND (reference sequence). This entry is derived from a study of cytomegalovirus exposure and HLA in healthy donors. Study-wide context: Later, an analysis reported that the 95 to 150 validation repertoires had used the same platform as the roughly 700 first-cohort repertoires.

This TCR derives from a man aged 25 to 40 in good health and CMV-seronegative. The genes are TRBV19 and TRBJ2-2; tentative D call: TRBD2 (6 bases). Specimen: PBMCs. The CDR3 protein is CASTLLTGVSTGELFF. The CDR3 region has the DNA TGTGCCAGTACCCTCCTAACGGGAGTCAGCACCGGGGAGCTGTTTTTT.